This TCR beta chain stems from a study of blood T cell repertoires in COVID-19. Study details: Whether acute or convalescent, the COVID-19 samples came from the United States, Italy and Spain. PBMCs, B-cell-depleted T cells, or T cells provided the cDNA or gDNA that made up the material.

Profiling relied on immunoSEQ multiplex PCR, and the TCRdb table lists in-frame clones only, not all of them. The repertoire holds approximately 170,000 clones, with roughly 93% as singletons. Patients in Seattle were enrolled during active infection, then followed longitudinally. Sequencing was done on a sample of peripheral blood. This TCR derives from a woman aged 60 to 75 with COVID-19, enrolled during active disease.

The DNA for the CDR3 is TGTGCCTGGAGTCCAGACCCGGGTACCCATCAGCCCCAGCATTTT. Its protein is CAWSPDPGTHQPQHF. The chain is built from TRBV30 and TRBJ1-5; no clear D. The CDR3 contains 15 residues. Trimming removed 2 bases at V and 5 bases at J, with 16 bases between. CDR1 and CDR2 from the germline V gene are GTSNPN and SVGIG (reference sequence). The full variable domain, rest sourced from reference TRBV30 and TRBJ1-5, is SQTIHQWPATLVQPVGSPLSLECTVEGTSNPNLYWYRQAAGRGLQLLFYSVGIGQISSEVPQNLSASRPQDRQFILSSKKLLLSDSGFYLCAWSPDPGTHQPQHFGDGTRLSIL.